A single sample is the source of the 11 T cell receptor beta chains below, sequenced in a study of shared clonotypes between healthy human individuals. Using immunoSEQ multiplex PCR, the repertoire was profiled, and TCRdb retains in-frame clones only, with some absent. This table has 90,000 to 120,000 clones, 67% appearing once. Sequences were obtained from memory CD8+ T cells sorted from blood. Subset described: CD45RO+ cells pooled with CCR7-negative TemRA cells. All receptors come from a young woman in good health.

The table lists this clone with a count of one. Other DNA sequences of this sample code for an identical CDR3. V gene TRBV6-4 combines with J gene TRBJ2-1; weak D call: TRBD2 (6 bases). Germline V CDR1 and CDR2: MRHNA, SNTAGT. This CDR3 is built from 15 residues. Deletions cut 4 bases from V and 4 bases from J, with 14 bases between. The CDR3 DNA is TGTGCCAGCAGTGTTGGGACTCACCTTTACAATGAGCAGTTCTTC. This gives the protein CASSVGTHLYNEQFF.

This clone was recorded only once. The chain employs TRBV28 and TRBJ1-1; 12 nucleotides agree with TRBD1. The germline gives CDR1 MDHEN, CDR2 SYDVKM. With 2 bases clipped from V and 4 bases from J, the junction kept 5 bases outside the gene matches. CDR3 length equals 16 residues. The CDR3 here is CASSLAGTGGLTEAFF. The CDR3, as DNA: TGTGCCAGCAGTTTAGCCGGGACAGGGGGCCTCACTGAAGCTTTCTTT.

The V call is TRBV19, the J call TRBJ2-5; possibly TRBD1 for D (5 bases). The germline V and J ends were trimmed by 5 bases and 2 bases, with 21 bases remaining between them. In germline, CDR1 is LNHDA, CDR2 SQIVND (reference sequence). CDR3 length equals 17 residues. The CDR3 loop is CASSPVETDKTQETQYF. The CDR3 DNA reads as TGTGCCAGTAGTCCGGTTGAGACAGATAAGACACAAGAGACCCAGTACTTC.

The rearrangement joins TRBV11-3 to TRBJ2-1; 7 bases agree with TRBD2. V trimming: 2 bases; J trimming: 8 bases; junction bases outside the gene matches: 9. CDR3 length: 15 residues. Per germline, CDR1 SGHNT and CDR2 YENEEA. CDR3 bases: TGTGCCAGCAGCTTAATGCGGGGGAGCGGGGATGAGCAGTTCTTC. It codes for CASSLMRGSGDEQFF.

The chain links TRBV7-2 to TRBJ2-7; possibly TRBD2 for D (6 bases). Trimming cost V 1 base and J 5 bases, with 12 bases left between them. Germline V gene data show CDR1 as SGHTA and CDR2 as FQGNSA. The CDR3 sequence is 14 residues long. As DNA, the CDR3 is TGTGCCAGCAGCTTAGATGGGACTCTTGACGAGCAGTACTTC. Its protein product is CASSLDGTLDEQYF.

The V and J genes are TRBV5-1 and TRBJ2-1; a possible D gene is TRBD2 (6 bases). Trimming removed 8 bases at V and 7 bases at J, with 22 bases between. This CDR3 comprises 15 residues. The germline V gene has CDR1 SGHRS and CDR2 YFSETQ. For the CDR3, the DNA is TGCGCCAGTAACCGTCTTCTGGAGGGCGTGAATGAGCAGTTCTTC. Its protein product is CASNRLLEGVNEQFF.

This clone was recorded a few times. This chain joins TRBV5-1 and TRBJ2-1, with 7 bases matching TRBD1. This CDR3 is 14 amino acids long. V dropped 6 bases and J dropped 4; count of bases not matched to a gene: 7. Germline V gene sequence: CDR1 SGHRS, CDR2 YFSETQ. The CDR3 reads CASTSSRGYNEQFF. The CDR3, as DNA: TGCGCCAGCACCTCATCCAGGGGGTACAATGAGCAGTTCTTC.

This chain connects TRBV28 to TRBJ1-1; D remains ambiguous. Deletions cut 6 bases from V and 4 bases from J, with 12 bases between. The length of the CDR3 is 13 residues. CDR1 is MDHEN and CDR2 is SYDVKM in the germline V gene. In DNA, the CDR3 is TGTGCCAGCAGGCACCTCGGGAGCACTGAAGCTTTCTTT. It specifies CASRHLGSTEAFF.

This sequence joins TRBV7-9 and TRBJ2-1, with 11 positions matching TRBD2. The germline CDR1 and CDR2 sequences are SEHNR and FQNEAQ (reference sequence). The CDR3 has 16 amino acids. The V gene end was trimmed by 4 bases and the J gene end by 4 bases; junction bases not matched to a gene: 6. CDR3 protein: CASSSTSGTLYNEQFF. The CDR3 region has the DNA TGTGCCAGCAGCTCGACTAGCGGGACTCTATACAATGAGCAGTTCTTC.

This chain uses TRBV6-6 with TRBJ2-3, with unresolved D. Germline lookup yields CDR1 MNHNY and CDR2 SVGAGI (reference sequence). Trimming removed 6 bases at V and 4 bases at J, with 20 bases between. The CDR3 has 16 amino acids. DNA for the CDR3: TGTGCCAGCAGGGATAGGGTAGGCGGAGACTCAGATACGCAGTATTTT. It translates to CASRDRVGGDSDTQYF.

CDR3 region: CASSERLASETQYF. In DNA form, the CDR3 reads TGTGCCAGTAGTGAAAGACTAGCGTCAGAGACCCAGTACTTC. The J gene is TRBJ2-5, the V gene TRBV19, with 8 positions matching TRBD2. From germline, CDR1 is LNHDA and CDR2 SQIVND (reference sequence). V was clipped by 5 bases and J by 4 bases; unmatched bases: 6. There are 14 residues in the CDR3.